The entry that follows covers one TCR beta chain sequence. Its cognate antigen is unknown. This sample stems from a study of graft-versus-host responses after intestinal transplantation. The overall study: Recipients were given multivisceral, liver-intestinal, or isolated intestinal transplants. Anti-thymocyte globulin was used for induction in all recipients, who then took tacrolimus and steroids for roughly 3 years. Study-wide findings and caveats: HvG clone declines early post-transplant were associated with peak circulating GvH levels. There were GvH clones found in recipient marrow, and some of them appeared first in ileum or blood.

The repertoire was sequenced with immunoSEQ multiplex PCR; TCRdb's copy has only in-frame clones and lacks some. This table has about 120,000 clones, approximately 95% appearing once. This CDR3 contains 16 residues. V was pared by 4 bases and J by 4 bases, with 19 bases between. CDR1 is MNHEY and CDR2 is SMNVEV in the germline V gene (reference sequence). The starting material was unstimulated CD8+ T cells sorted from spleen or lymph node cells, obtained before intestinal transplant. The clonotype comes from a human donor who received an intestinal transplant. The rearrangement links TRBV27 to TRBJ1-2; D is possibly TRBD1 (5 bases). The chain's CDR3 is CASSSSGTPPGYGYTF. CDR3 nucleotide sequence: TGTGCCAGCAGTTCCTCCGGGACTCCCCCCGGCTATGGCTACACCTTC.